The sequence of this TCR beta chain was determined in a study of blood T cells in healthy people across ages. Study-level findings and limits: CMV status of donors was not determined, possibly confounding expanded clonotype changes.

V dropped 1 base and J dropped 7 bases, with 14 bases sitting between them. CDR3 length: 13 residues. The germline V gene encodes CDR1 DFQATT and CDR2 SNEGSKA (reference sequence). It was with a sample-barcoded 5' primer and a J-beta primer mix that a second PCR of about 6 to 12 cycles was run. TCRdb reanalysed the 5' RACE reads using MiXCR and keeps one entry per CDR3 protein. The data show about 970,000 distinct CDR3 sequences, with just over 50% seen just once and 20% to 25% held by the top ten. Regarding this clonotype: Its antigen is undetermined.

The rearrangement links TRBV20-1 to TRBJ2-7, with D uncertain. The sequenced sample consisted of blood. The source is a woman between 55 and 75 years old in good health. In DNA, the CDR3 is TGCAGTGCTAGAGGGCTAGGGATGGGGGAGCAGTACTTC. The encoded protein is CSARGLGMGEQYF.